This T cell receptor beta chain was captured in a study of T cell responses to AZD1222 COVID-19 vaccine. General study findings and limits: No day 14 peak samples; only post-peak repertoires were characterized.

Some clones are missing from TCRdb's copy, which holds only in-frame ones; the method was immunoSEQ multiplex PCR. The table lists 130,000 to 150,000 clones, under 95% of them singletons. In the case of this clone: The antigen remains undetermined.

The CDR3 covers 15 residues. The germline gives CDR1 SGHRS, CDR2 YFSETQ. With 1 base removed from V and 7 bases from J, the gap between germline ends came to 17 bases. Sequencing used peripheral blood, obtained on day 0 of AZD1222 vaccination. The chain couples TRBV5-1 to TRBJ1-1, with D uncertain. The source of this sequence is an adult in good health. This CDR3 reads CASSLSGSKENEAFF. Here the CDR3 DNA reads TGCGCCAGCAGCTTGAGTGGCAGCAAGGAAAATGAAGCTTTCTTT.